The 25 T cell receptor beta chains presented below share a single source sample, sequenced in a study of cytomegalovirus exposure and HLA in healthy donors (TCRdb year 2017). Library preparation was by the immunoSEQ multiplex PCR assay. For the multiplex PCR, a mixture combining 60 forward primers for TCR Vbeta segments and 13 reverse primers for TCR Jbeta segments was used. TCRdb retrieved this table from immuneACCESS and kept in-frame rearrangements only. Not all clones are present; in checked studies, unresolved V genes account for under half, and no reason is known for the remainder. Recorded for this sample are some 57,000 clones; roughly 90% of them occurred a single time. The ten largest clonotypes hold over 1.2% of the sample. The specimen was PBMCs. The receptors come from a man aged 30 to 39 in good health and CMV-seropositive.

The genes are TRBV7-3 and TRBJ2-1, with 15 bases identical to TRBD2. The germline V gene has CDR1 SGHTA and CDR2 FQGTGA. V gave up 5 bases and J gave up 8 bases; unmatched junction bases: 7. The CDR3 has 16 amino acids. CDR3 nucleotides: TGTGCCAGCAGCCCAGGACTAGCGGGAGGGTCCGATGAGCAGTTCTTC. It translates to CASSPGLAGGSDEQFF.

This clone was seen a single time. The rearrangement links TRBV6-1 to TRBJ1-4; D is perhaps TRBD1 (5 bases). V gave up 6 bases and J gave up 3 bases, with 11 bases separating them. The CDR3 spans 14 residues. Germline CDR1 reads MNHNS; CDR2 reads SASEGT. CDR3 nucleotides: TGTGCCAGCAGCCCACCAGGGTCTAATGAAAAACTGTTTTTT. It codes for CASSPPGSNEKLFF.

The chain carries TRBV12-5 and TRBJ1-2; weak D call: TRBD1 (6 bases). CDR3 length: 15 residues. Germline CDR1 LGHNT, CDR2 FRNRAP. Trimming took 6 bases from V and 5 from J, leaving 19 bases between them. CDR3 in amino acids: CASGPGVQGRYGYTF. Here the CDR3 DNA reads TGTGCTAGTGGCCCCGGGGTGCAGGGGCGGTATGGCTACACCTTC.

This chain uses TRBV19 with TRBJ2-7, with 7 positions matching TRBD2. CDR1 and CDR2 (germline): LNHDA, SQIVND (reference sequence). With V trimmed by 5 bases and J by 6 bases, 7 bases remained unmatched. The CDR3 has 13 amino acids. CDR3 sequence: CASSLMGGFEQYF. In DNA, the CDR3 is TGTGCCAGTAGTCTGATGGGGGGGTTCGAGCAGTACTTC.

The chain employs TRBV5-6 and TRBJ2-2; the D is unclear. The CDR3 is made up of 17 amino acids. The germline gives CDR1 SGHDT, CDR2 YYEEEE. Trimming removed 0 bases at V and 2 bases at J, with 14 bases between. The CDR3 DNA is TGTGCCAGCAGCTTGGTTCTGACGGGTTTAAACACCGGGGAGCTGTTTTTT. It codes for CASSLVLTGLNTGELFF.

The V gene is TRBV19, the J gene TRBJ1-1; 9 bases agree with TRBD1. Germline loops: CDR1 LNHDA, CDR2 SQIVND (reference sequence). Trimming at V came to 8 bases and at J to 3 bases, leaving 4 bases not matched to a gene. The CDR3 length is 13 residues. The CDR3 DNA sequence: TGTGCCAGTGGACAGGGGTTACACACTGAAGCTTTCTTT. This codes for CASGQGLHTEAFF.

The CDR3, as DNA: TGCGTATACCCAGGGGCAACTAATGAAAAACTGTTTTTT. It encodes CVYPGATNEKLFF. The chain employs TRBV29-1 and TRBJ1-4; D is possibly TRBD1 (6 bases). This CDR3 has 13 residues. Germline lookup yields CDR1 SQVTM and CDR2 ANQGSEA.

This clone came up a few times. This chain uses TRBV10-3 with TRBJ2-1; D is undetermined. Trimming removed 10 bases at V and 6 bases at J, with 10 bases between. The CDR3 has 11 amino acids. Germline CDR1 reads ENHRY; CDR2 reads SYGVKD. CDR3 bases: TGTGCCACCTCGGTTGGCAATGAGCAGTTCTTC. Its protein is CATSVGNEQFF.

This clone was detected once. The chain uses TRBV5-5 and TRBJ1-4; D may be TRBD1 (5 bases). Trimming shortened V by 4 bases and J by 0 bases, and 10 bases separated the two germline ends. Germline CDR1 and CDR2: SGHKS and YYEKEE (reference sequence). This CDR3 region has 15 residues. The CDR3 DNA is TGTGCCAGCAGCGAAAGGGGTACAACTAATGAAAAACTGTTTTTT. This codes for CASSERGTTNEKLFF.

This sequence joins TRBV7-9 and TRBJ2-3; TRBD2 aligns across 8 bases. The CDR3 extends over 17 amino acids. Per germline, CDR1 SEHNR and CDR2 FQNEAQ (reference sequence). Trimming at V came to 0 bases and at J to 4 bases, leaving 9 bases not matched to a gene. The CDR3 sequence: CASSLAPRSGTPDTQYF. CDR3 DNA sequence: TGTGCCAGCAGCTTAGCGCCTCGTAGCGGGACCCCAGATACGCAGTATTTT. Complete variable domain (other parts from reference TRBV7-9 and TRBJ2-3): DTGVSQNPRHKITKRGQNVTFRCDPISEHNRLYWYRQTLGQGPEFLTYFQNEAQLEKSRLLSDRFSAERPKGSFSTLEIQRTEQGDSAMYLCASSLAPRSGTPDTQYFGPGTRLTVL.

The chain combines TRBV5-6 with TRBJ1-1, with D perhaps TRBD1 (5 bases). The CDR3 runs to 16 residues. Germline V CDR1 and CDR2: SGHDT, YYEEEE. Trimming stripped 4 bases from V and 0 bases from J, with 16 bases between. The CDR3 bases are TGTGCCAGCAGCCAGGGCAGGATGGCCCTGAACACTGAAGCTTTCTTT. This encodes CASSQGRMALNTEAFF.

This clone has only a few counts. The chain has TRBV4-3 and TRBJ1-3, with unresolved D. The CDR3 length is 13 residues. V was trimmed by 7 bases and J by 0 bases, leaving 7 bases between them. The germline CDR1 and CDR2 sequences are LGHNA and YSLEER. CDR3 protein: CASILSSGNTIYF. The CDR3 coding sequence is TGCGCCAGCATCTTGAGCTCTGGAAACACCATATATTTT.

The chain couples TRBV4-1 to TRBJ2-3; the match to TRBD1 covers 9 bases. The length of the CDR3 is 17 residues. Germline trimming cut 3 bases from V and 1 base from J; bases unmatched to any gene: 8. From germline, CDR1 is MGHRA and CDR2 YSYEKL. DNA for the CDR3: TGCGCCAGCAGCCAGACTACCGGGACAGGGCGCACAGATACGCAGTATTTT. Residues: CASSQTTGTGRTDTQYF.

This clone was recorded once. The V and J genes are TRBV28 and TRBJ2-7, with 7 positions matching TRBD2. This CDR3 is 17 amino acids long. J gave up 2 bases and V 8 bases, and 18 bases lay outside the gene matches. Germline V gene sequence: CDR1 MDHEN, CDR2 SYDVKM. The DNA for the CDR3 is TGTGCCAGCTTGCTTCCCGGACTAGTCTCGACCACCTACGAGCAGTACTTC. Protein product: CASLLPGLVSTTYEQYF.

The V and J genes are TRBV6-1 and TRBJ2-3; TRBD2 agrees at 7 bases. This CDR3 spans 15 amino acids. Germline assignment: CDR1 MNHNS and CDR2 SASEGT. V was clipped by 7 bases and J by 0 bases; unmatched bases: 7. CDR3 bases: TGTGCCAGCACCATTCTAGCGGCTAGCACAGATACGCAGTATTTT. Its protein product is CASTILAASTDTQYF.

The chain joins TRBV11-2 to TRBJ2-5; possible D gene TRBD2, 6 bases. V was pared by 4 bases and J by 11 bases, with 20 bases between. Germline values: CDR1 SGHAT, CDR2 FQNNGV. The CDR3 has 14 residues. The chain's CDR3 is CASSSRDQQEEQYF. CDR3 DNA: TGTGCCAGCAGCTCGCGGGACCAACAAGAGGAGCAGTACTTC.

This clone was observed once. The chain uses TRBV5-6 and TRBJ2-7; 10 bases are shared with TRBD2. V was clipped by 6 bases and J by 0 bases; unmatched bases: 12. Germline V gene sequence: CDR1 SGHDT, CDR2 YYEEEE. The CDR3 extends over 17 amino acids. CDR3 region: CASTAGLALDSSYEQYF. CDR3 nucleotide sequence: TGTGCCAGCACCGCGGGACTAGCGCTTGATAGCTCCTACGAGCAGTACTTC.

This chain links TRBV27 with TRBJ2-1; 7 bases fit TRBD1. V was clipped by 2 bases and J by 9 bases; unmatched bases: 1. CDR3 length: 12 residues. The germline CDR1 and CDR2 sequences are MNHEY and SMNVEV (reference sequence). This CDR3 is CASSLEGAEQFF. CDR3 bases: TGTGCCAGCAGTTTAGAGGGGGCTGAGCAGTTCTTC.

J is TRBJ1-5 and V is TRBV30, with TRBD1 identical over 7 bases. The germline V gene encodes CDR1 GTSNPN and CDR2 SVGIG (reference sequence). The CDR3 length is 13 residues. V was pared by 5 bases and J by 2 bases, with 3 bases of the junction left unmatched. The CDR3 reads CAWGGQGNQPQHF. DNA for the CDR3: TGTGCCTGGGGAGGACAGGGCAATCAGCCCCAGCATTTT. Variable domain in full (rest from reference TRBV30 and TRBJ1-5): SQTIHQWPATLVQPVGSPLSLECTVEGTSNPNLYWYRQAAGRGLQLLFYSVGIGQISSEVPQNLSASRPQDRQFILSSKKLLLSDSGFYLCAWGGQGNQPQHFGDGTRLSIL.

This clone has only one observation. This chain links TRBV30 with TRBJ2-3, with D possibly being TRBD2 (6 bases). The CDR3 totals 14 residues. The germline CDR1 and CDR2 sequences are GTSNPN and SVGIG (reference sequence). V lost 0 bases and J 5 bases, leaving 12 bases between the germline ends. The CDR3 protein is CAWSVLSGRDTQYF. The CDR3 DNA follows: TGTGCCTGGAGTGTGTTGAGCGGGCGAGATACGCAGTATTTT.

A single count supports this clone. The V call is TRBV7-9, the J call TRBJ1-2; D is possibly TRBD1 (5 bases). The CDR3 sequence is 11 residues long. Between the trimmed V and J ends, which lost 7 bases and 7 bases, there was a span of 10 bases. CDR1 and CDR2 from the germline V gene are SEHNR and FQNEAQ (reference sequence). The chain's CDR3 is CASKAQGGYTF. For the CDR3, the DNA is TGTGCCAGCAAAGCGCAGGGTGGCTACACCTTC. Together with reference TRBV7-9 and TRBJ1-2, the CDR3 gives the full variable domain: DTGVSQNPRHKITKRGQNVTFRCDPISEHNRLYWYRQTLGQGPEFLTYFQNEAQLEKSRLLSDRFSAERPKGSFSTLEIQRTEQGDSAMYLCASKAQGGYTFGSGTRLTVV.

The genes are TRBV28 and TRBJ2-7; possibly TRBD1 for D (6 bases). Trimming cost V 6 bases and J 2 bases, with 17 bases left between them. The CDR3 spans 15 residues. Germline values: CDR1 MDHEN, CDR2 SYDVKM. The CDR3 coding sequence is TGTGCCAGCAGCACGGGACACCGGCCGCCCTACGAGCAGTACTTC. Its protein product is CASSTGHRPPYEQYF.

V and J are TRBV13 and TRBJ2-2; 10 positions match TRBD1. V was pared by 4 bases and J by 6 bases, with 8 bases of the junction left unmatched. In germline, CDR1 is PRHDT, CDR2 FYEKMQ (reference sequence). The CDR3 has 16 residues. The CDR3 DNA reads TGTGCCAGCAGCTCGCCCGGGACAGGGGATGCCGGGGAGCTGTTTTTT. This gives the protein CASSSPGTGDAGELFF.

The J gene is TRBJ2-1, the V gene TRBV5-1; 7 nucleotides agree with TRBD1. Germline V gene sequence: CDR1 SGHRS, CDR2 YFSETQ. V lost 4 bases and J lost 9; bases outside the gene matches: 4. The CDR3 length is 12 residues. The CDR3: CASSLQGTEQFF. CDR3 in DNA: TGCGCCAGCAGCCTACAGGGGACTGAGCAGTTCTTC.

The chain recombines TRBV6-5 with TRBJ1-6; D possibly corresponds to TRBD1 (5 bases). V was clipped by 9 bases and J by 11 bases, with 17 bases between them. Germline CDR1 reads MNHEY; CDR2 reads SVGAGI. The CDR3 is made up of 13 amino acids. The DNA for the CDR3 is TGTGCCAGTACCCCAGGGAGGAGGGCACCCCTCCACTTT. Amino acid sequence: CASTPGRRAPLHF.